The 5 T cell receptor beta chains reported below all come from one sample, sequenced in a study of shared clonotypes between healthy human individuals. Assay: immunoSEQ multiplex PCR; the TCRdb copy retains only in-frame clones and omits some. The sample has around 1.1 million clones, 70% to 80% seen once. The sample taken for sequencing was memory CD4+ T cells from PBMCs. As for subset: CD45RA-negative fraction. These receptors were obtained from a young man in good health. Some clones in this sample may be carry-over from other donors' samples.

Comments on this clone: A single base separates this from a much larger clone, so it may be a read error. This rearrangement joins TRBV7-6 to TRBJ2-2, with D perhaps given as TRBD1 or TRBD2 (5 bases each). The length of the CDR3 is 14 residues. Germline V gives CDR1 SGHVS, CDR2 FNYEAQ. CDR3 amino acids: CASSLAVGAGELLF. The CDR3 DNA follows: TGTGCCAGCAGCTTAGCGGTAGGGGCCGGGGAGCTGCTTTTT.

CDR3 region: CASSIGPRTGTGELFF. The CDR3 DNA is TGTGCCAGTAGTATAGGACCTAGGACGGGGACCGGGGAGCTGTTTTTT. The rearrangement links TRBV19 to TRBJ2-2; D is perhaps TRBD2 (5 bases). The germline CDR1 and CDR2 sequences are LNHDA and SQIVND (reference sequence). This CDR3 has 16 residues. Trimming cost V 1 base and J 5 bases, with 14 bases left between them.

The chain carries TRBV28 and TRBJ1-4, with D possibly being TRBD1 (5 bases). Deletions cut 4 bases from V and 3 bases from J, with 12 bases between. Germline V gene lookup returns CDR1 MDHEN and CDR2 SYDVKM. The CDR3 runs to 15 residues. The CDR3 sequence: CASSSGGTANEKLFF. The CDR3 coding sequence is TGTGCCAGCAGTTCTGGAGGGACGGCTAATGAAAAACTGTTTTTT.

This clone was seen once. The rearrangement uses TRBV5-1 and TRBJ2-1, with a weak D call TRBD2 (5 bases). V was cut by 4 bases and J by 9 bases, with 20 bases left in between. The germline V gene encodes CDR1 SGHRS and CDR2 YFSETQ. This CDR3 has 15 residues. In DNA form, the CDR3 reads TGCGCCAGCAGCCTGATGGGCCCCCCGGCGGGTGAGCAGTTCTTC. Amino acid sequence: CASSLMGPPAGEQFF.

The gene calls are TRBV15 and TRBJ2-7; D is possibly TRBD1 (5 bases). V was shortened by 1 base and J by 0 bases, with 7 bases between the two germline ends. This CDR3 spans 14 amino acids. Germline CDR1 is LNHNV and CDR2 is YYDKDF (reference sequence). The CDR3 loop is CATSRGQFSYEQYF. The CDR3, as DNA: TGTGCCACCAGCAGAGGACAGTTCTCCTACGAGCAGTACTTC.